This T cell receptor beta chain is drawn from a study of T cell responses to AZD1222 COVID-19 vaccine. Trimming stripped 2 bases from V and 0 bases from J, with 8 bases between. The germline CDR1 and CDR2 sequences are GTSNPN and SVGIG (reference sequence). The CDR3 spans 13 residues. Only in-frame clones appear in the TCRdb table, and some are missing; sequencing was by immunoSEQ multiplex PCR. The table lists 150,000 to 200,000 clones, 85% to 90% of them singletons. The sequencing used peripheral blood, collected on day 0 of MenACWY control vaccination. This TCR was recovered from an adult in good health. The genes are TRBV30 and TRBJ2-7, with D hard to call. The CDR3 region is CAWSLGGSYEQYF. In DNA, the CDR3 is TGTGCCTGGAGTTTGGGCGGCTCCTACGAGCAGTACTTC.